This T cell receptor beta chain derives from a study of T cells after posttransplantation cyclophosphamide. Study findings and constraints: After PTCy, TRB diversity resembled that of CNI/methotrexate controls. Donor CD8+ memory clones often dominated recipient blood repertoires at later times. Tissue-infiltrating T cells from skin or gut overlapped little with blood T cells.

Busulfan-fludarabine conditioning, marrow transplant, and cyclophosphamide on days +3 and +4 were administered. Method: immunoSEQ multiplex PCR; TCRdb's copy keeps in-frame clones and lacks some. The sample lists some 11,000 clones, 86% seen once, with roughly a quarter in the top ten. This CDR3 contains 14 residues. Germline CDR1 is MNHEY and CDR2 is SMNVEV (reference sequence). The trim removed 2 bases at V and 3 bases at J, leaving 1 base unmatched. About this clone itself: Its specificity is not known.

This specimen was CD4+ T cells sorted from PBMCs, taken after allogeneic stem cell transplant with posttransplant cyclophosphamide. The gene calls are TRBV27 and TRBJ2-1; 7 bases agree with TRBD2. This clonotype was obtained from a male patient aged 30 to 39 who received an allogeneic stem cell transplant from a related donor, was CMV-positive, and had acute GVHD only. Some T cells may have come from the graft donor. This CDR3 is CASSLASGYNEQFF. For the CDR3, the DNA is TGTGCCAGCAGTTTAGCTAGCGGCTACAATGAGCAGTTCTTC.